These 5 T cell receptor beta chains were all obtained from the same sample, sequenced in a study of T-cell reconstitution after alpha-beta-depleted transplantation in children. Molecular barcoding with unique molecular identifiers was used for the TCRbeta library. TCRdb reprocessed the PCR reads with MiXCR, giving one entry per CDR3 protein. The profile shows 500,000 or so distinct CDR3 sequences, less than 35% of them singletons. This material consisted of PBMCs from the stem cell graft donor, taken from the stem cell graft. The receptor set was obtained from a human donor who donated a stem cell graft to a child with aplastic anemia.

V is TRBV6-5 and J is TRBJ2-1; D may be TRBD1 or TRBD2 (5 bases each). Trimming pared 2 bases from V and 5 bases from J, leaving 19 bases between. In germline, CDR1 is MNHEY, CDR2 SVGAGI. The CDR3 runs to 17 residues. CDR3 coding DNA: TGTGCCAGCAGTTACAACGGGGTCCGGGACGGCCACAATGAGCAGTTCTTC. It encodes CASSYNGVRDGHNEQFF.

This clonotype was seen more than once but under ten times. The chain uses TRBV7-2 and TRBJ1-1; 8 nucleotides match TRBD1. Germline trimming cut 6 bases from V and 1 base from J; bases unmatched to any gene: 4. CDR1 and CDR2 from the germline V gene are SGHTA and FQGNSA. The CDR3 extends over 14 amino acids. CDR3 DNA sequence: TGTGCCAGCAGGGGACAGGTGACGAACACTGAAGCTTTCTTT. Translation: CASRGQVTNTEAFF.

The chain employs TRBV15 and TRBJ2-2; D gene unclear. CDR1 is LNHNV, CDR2 YYDKDF, per germline (reference sequence). V was clipped by 5 bases and J by 4 bases, with 8 bases between them. The CDR3 has 13 residues. CDR3 in amino acids: CATSGPATGELFF. CDR3 nucleotides: TGTGCCACCAGCGGACCAGCCACCGGGGAGCTGTTTTTT.

V gene TRBV28 combines with J gene TRBJ2-5; tentative D call: TRBD2 (5 bases). This CDR3 has 18 amino acids. Germline lookup yields CDR1 MDHEN and CDR2 SYDVKM. Trimming cost V 8 bases and J 4 bases, with 29 bases left between them. The CDR3 protein is CASPWGRGLIVPGETQYF. DNA of the CDR3: TGTGCCAGCCCTTGGGGTCGAGGGTTGATCGTACCGGGAGAGACCCAGTACTTC.

The V and J genes are TRBV28 and TRBJ1-5, with 10 bases fitting TRBD1. Germline values: CDR1 MDHEN, CDR2 SYDVKM. The CDR3 consists of 18 residues. The ends lost 4 bases at V and 5 bases at J; junction bases unmatched: 14. CDR3 in amino acids: CASSSPGQGTSGHQPQHF. The CDR3 bases are TGTGCCAGCAGTTCCCCGGGACAGGGGACCTCCGGCCATCAGCCCCAGCATTTT.